The rows below give T cell receptor beta chains drawn from one sample of a study of T cell changes during pregnancy in multiple sclerosis. Profiling relied on immunoSEQ multiplex PCR, and the TCRdb table lists in-frame clones only, not all of them. In the table there are about 28,000 clones, about 90% of which are singletons. The source was peripheral blood, collected in the first trimester of pregnancy. The receptor set was obtained from a female donor in good health, enrolled as a control in a pregnancy study. CDR3s include the opening cysteine and the closing phenylalanine or tryptophan. A D gene is named only where the DNA matches it firmly. A clone size is listed for some rows: how often the clone was seen (once, few, many), or a class if it is expanded.

>NA|TRBV2|NA|TRBJ1-5
TGTGCCAGCAGTGCAGCAGGGGTTACTCAGCCCCAGCATTTT
CASSAAGVTQPQHF
>NA|TRBV6-6|NA|TRBJ1-2
TGTGCCAGCAGCCCTGGAGATGGCTACACCTTC
CASSPGDGYTF
>NA|TRBV6-5|few|TRBJ2-1
TGTGCCAGCAGCCCGACTCTCGGGGCCTACAATGAGCAGTTCTTC
CASSPTLGAYNEQFF
>TRBD2|TRBV12-5|NA|TRBJ2-1
TGTGCGACCCTAAAGCGGGAGTTCGACAATGAGCAGTTCTTC
CATLKREFDNEQFF
>TRBD1|TRBV29-1|NA|TRBJ1-4
TGCAGCGTTTTAACTCGACAGGGGCCTAATGAAAAACTGTTTTTT
CSVLTRQGPNEKLFF
>NA|TRBV7-2|NA|TRBJ1-5
TGTGCCAGCAGCTTAGAGACAGGCATCTATCAGCCCCAGCATTTT
CASSLETGIYQPQHF
>NA|TRBV9|few|TRBJ1-5
TGTGCCAGCAGCGTAGGCTTGGAGGCTATACAGCCCCAGCATTTT
CASSVGLEAIQPQHF
>TRBD2|TRBV10-3|once|TRBJ2-7
TGTGCCATCAAAGAGGGACTAGACGAGCAGTACTTC
CAIKEGLDEQYF
>NA|TRBV5-1|NA|TRBJ1-6
TGCGCCAGCAGCTTGGACTCCGGGAGCTCCTATAATTCACCCCTCCACTTT
CASSLDSGSSYNSPLHF
>TRBD1|TRBV7-8|NA|TRBJ1-5
TGTGCCAGCAGCTCCTCAAGGACAGGACAGGGAAATCAGCCCCAGCATTTT
CASSSSRTGQGNQPQHF
>NA|TRBV19|NA|TRBJ2-3
TGTGCCACCTCAGGGGGGCTTTTCACAGATACGCAGTATTTT
CATSGGLFTDTQYF
>NA|TRBV27|NA|TRBJ1-2
TGTGCCAGCAGTTTCGGGGGGGGGTTCTATGGCTACACCTTC
CASSFGGGFYGYTF
>TRBD2|TRBV11-3|NA|TRBJ2-3
TGTGCCAGCAGCTCCAACAGACTAGCGGGGGGGAGCACAGATACGCAGTATTTT
CASSSNRLAGGSTDTQYF
>NA|TRBV4-3|NA|TRBJ2-7
TGCGCCAGCAGCCAGGAGGCCCGCTATTCCTACGAGCAGTACTTC
CASSQEARYSYEQYF
>NA|TRBV7-9|NA|TRBJ1-1
TGTGCCAGCAGTCCCACGGGCACTGAAGCTTTCTTT
CASSPTGTEAFF
>TRBD2|TRBV4-1|NA|TRBJ2-2
TGCGCCAGCAGCCAAGACGCAGCGGGAGTTCTGCCCGGGGAGCTGTTTTTT
CASSQDAAGVLPGELFF
>NA|TRBV5-8|NA|TRBJ2-5
TGTGCCAGCAGCTTGGCTAGACAGAGCCAAGAGACCCAGTACTTC
CASSLARQSQETQYF
>NA|TRBV11-2|NA|TRBJ2-5
TGTGCCAGCAGCTTGCCGGGTCAAGAGACCCAGTACTTC
CASSLPGQETQYF
>NA|TRBV29-1|few|TRBJ1-5
TGCAGCGTCGAGACGGGAAATAGCAATCAGCCCCAGCATTTT
CSVETGNSNQPQHF
>NA|TRBV2|NA|TRBJ2-7
TGTGCCAGCAAGAGGGAGGTTTTCGAGCAGTACTTC
CASKREVFEQYF
>TRBD1|TRBV30|once|TRBJ2-1
TGTGCCTGCCCCAAGGGACAGCTCACCTACAATGAGCAGTTCTTC
CACPKGQLTYNEQFF
>NA|TRBV30|NA|TRBJ2-1
TGTGCCTGGAGTGCCCTAGCGCATTCCTACAATGAGCAGTTCTTC
CAWSALAHSYNEQFF
>NA|TRBV9|NA|TRBJ1-3
TGTGCCAGCAGCGTTGGGGGCGACTCTGGAAACACCATATATTTT
CASSVGGDSGNTIYF
>TRBD2|TRBV5-1|once|TRBJ2-7
TGCGCCAGCAGCGTCGAAAGCCTAGCGGGAGGGGGCTCCTACGAGCAGTACTTC
CASSVESLAGGGSYEQYF
>NA|TRBV7-9|NA|TRBJ2-1
TGTGCCAGCAGTCCCTCCCCCCTAGGCGAGCACGATGAGCAGTTCTTC
CASSPSPLGEHDEQFF
>NA|TRBV7-2|NA|TRBJ2-7
TGTGCCAGCAGCTTTAAAGGGGATTCCGAGCAGTACTTC
CASSFKGDSEQYF
>TRBD1|TRBV7-2|NA|TRBJ1-2
TGTGCCAGCAGCCCGGACAGGCCGGGCTATGGCTACACCTTC
CASSPDRPGYGYTF
>TRBD2|TRBV7-2|NA|TRBJ2-1
TGTGCCAGCAGCTTAGGGACTAGCGGGGGGCAAAATGAGCAGTTCTTC
CASSLGTSGGQNEQFF
>TRBD1|TRBV2|once|TRBJ2-1
TGTGCCAGCAGTAGGGACAGGGGGTTTGGGGATGAGCAGTTCTTC
CASSRDRGFGDEQFF
>TRBD2|TRBV30|few|TRBJ2-2
TGTGCCTGGAGGCGGGGGGTTAACACCGGGGAGCTGTTTTTT
CAWRRGVNTGELFF
>NA|TRBV1|NA|TRBJ1-2
TGCACCAGCAGCCAATCCCCGGGGGGAAACTATGGCTACACCTTC
CTSSQSPGGNYGYTF
>TRBD2|TRBV5-1|NA|TRBJ2-3
TGCGCCAGCAGCTTGGATCCGGGACTAGCGGGAGGGACAGATACGCAGTATTTT
CASSLDPGLAGGTDTQYF
>NA|TRBV5-8|NA|TRBJ1-5
TGTGCCAGCAGCTCTCCGGGACTTAGCAATCAGCCCCAGCATTTT
CASSSPGLSNQPQHF
>TRBD1|TRBV11-2|NA|TRBJ1-1
TGTGCCAGCAGCTGGCAGGGGGCCACTGAAGCTTTCTTT
CASSWQGATEAFF
>TRBD2|TRBV12-5|once|TRBJ2-3
TGTGCTAGTGGTTTATTTTTGGCGGGGGGTTCCGTGGATACGCAGTATTTT
CASGLFLAGGSVDTQYF
>TRBD2|TRBV13|NA|TRBJ2-3
TGTGCCAGCAGCTTTGGGGACTACCGCACAGATACGCAGTATTTT
CASSFGDYRTDTQYF
>TRBD2|TRBV5-1|NA|TRBJ2-1
TGCGCCAGCAGCGGAGGACTAGCGGGAGGGGGCTACAATGAGCAGTTCTTC
CASSGGLAGGGYNEQFF
>NA|TRBV29-1|NA|TRBJ2-7
TGCAGCGTCGTAGAGAGCTCCTACGAGCAGTACTTC
CSVVESSYEQYF
>NA|TRBV19|NA|TRBJ1-1
TGTGCCAGTGGGGTTGGAGGCACTGAAGCTTTCTTT
CASGVGGTEAFF
>TRBD2|TRBV19|NA|TRBJ2-3
TGTGCCAGTAGCGGGGGGGCGGGAGATACGCAGTATTTT
CASSGGAGDTQYF
>NA|TRBV29-1|NA|TRBJ1-2
TGCAGCGTTGGGGGCGTGAGTTCCCACTATGGCTACACCTTC
CSVGGVSSHYGYTF